This T cell receptor (beta chain) was recovered during a study of technical replicates of blood from several donors. TCRdb's table, derived via immunoSEQ multiplex PCR, lists solely in-frame clones and lacks some. The repertoire holds about 62,000 clones, with 87% as singletons. The clonotype comes from a human donor in good health. Some clones in this sample may be carry-over from other donors' samples. The sample consisted of PBMCs.

CDR3 sequence: CASTPRGQSVEQYF. The DNA for the CDR3 is TGTGCCAGCACCCCTCGAGGGCAGTCGGTCGAGCAGTACTTC. The chain has TRBV6-1 and TRBJ2-7; the D gene is possibly TRBD2 (5 bases). The ends were cut back, 7 bases at V and 6 bases at J, with 19 bases in the middle. The CDR3 totals 14 residues. Germline V gives CDR1 MNHNS, CDR2 SASEGT.